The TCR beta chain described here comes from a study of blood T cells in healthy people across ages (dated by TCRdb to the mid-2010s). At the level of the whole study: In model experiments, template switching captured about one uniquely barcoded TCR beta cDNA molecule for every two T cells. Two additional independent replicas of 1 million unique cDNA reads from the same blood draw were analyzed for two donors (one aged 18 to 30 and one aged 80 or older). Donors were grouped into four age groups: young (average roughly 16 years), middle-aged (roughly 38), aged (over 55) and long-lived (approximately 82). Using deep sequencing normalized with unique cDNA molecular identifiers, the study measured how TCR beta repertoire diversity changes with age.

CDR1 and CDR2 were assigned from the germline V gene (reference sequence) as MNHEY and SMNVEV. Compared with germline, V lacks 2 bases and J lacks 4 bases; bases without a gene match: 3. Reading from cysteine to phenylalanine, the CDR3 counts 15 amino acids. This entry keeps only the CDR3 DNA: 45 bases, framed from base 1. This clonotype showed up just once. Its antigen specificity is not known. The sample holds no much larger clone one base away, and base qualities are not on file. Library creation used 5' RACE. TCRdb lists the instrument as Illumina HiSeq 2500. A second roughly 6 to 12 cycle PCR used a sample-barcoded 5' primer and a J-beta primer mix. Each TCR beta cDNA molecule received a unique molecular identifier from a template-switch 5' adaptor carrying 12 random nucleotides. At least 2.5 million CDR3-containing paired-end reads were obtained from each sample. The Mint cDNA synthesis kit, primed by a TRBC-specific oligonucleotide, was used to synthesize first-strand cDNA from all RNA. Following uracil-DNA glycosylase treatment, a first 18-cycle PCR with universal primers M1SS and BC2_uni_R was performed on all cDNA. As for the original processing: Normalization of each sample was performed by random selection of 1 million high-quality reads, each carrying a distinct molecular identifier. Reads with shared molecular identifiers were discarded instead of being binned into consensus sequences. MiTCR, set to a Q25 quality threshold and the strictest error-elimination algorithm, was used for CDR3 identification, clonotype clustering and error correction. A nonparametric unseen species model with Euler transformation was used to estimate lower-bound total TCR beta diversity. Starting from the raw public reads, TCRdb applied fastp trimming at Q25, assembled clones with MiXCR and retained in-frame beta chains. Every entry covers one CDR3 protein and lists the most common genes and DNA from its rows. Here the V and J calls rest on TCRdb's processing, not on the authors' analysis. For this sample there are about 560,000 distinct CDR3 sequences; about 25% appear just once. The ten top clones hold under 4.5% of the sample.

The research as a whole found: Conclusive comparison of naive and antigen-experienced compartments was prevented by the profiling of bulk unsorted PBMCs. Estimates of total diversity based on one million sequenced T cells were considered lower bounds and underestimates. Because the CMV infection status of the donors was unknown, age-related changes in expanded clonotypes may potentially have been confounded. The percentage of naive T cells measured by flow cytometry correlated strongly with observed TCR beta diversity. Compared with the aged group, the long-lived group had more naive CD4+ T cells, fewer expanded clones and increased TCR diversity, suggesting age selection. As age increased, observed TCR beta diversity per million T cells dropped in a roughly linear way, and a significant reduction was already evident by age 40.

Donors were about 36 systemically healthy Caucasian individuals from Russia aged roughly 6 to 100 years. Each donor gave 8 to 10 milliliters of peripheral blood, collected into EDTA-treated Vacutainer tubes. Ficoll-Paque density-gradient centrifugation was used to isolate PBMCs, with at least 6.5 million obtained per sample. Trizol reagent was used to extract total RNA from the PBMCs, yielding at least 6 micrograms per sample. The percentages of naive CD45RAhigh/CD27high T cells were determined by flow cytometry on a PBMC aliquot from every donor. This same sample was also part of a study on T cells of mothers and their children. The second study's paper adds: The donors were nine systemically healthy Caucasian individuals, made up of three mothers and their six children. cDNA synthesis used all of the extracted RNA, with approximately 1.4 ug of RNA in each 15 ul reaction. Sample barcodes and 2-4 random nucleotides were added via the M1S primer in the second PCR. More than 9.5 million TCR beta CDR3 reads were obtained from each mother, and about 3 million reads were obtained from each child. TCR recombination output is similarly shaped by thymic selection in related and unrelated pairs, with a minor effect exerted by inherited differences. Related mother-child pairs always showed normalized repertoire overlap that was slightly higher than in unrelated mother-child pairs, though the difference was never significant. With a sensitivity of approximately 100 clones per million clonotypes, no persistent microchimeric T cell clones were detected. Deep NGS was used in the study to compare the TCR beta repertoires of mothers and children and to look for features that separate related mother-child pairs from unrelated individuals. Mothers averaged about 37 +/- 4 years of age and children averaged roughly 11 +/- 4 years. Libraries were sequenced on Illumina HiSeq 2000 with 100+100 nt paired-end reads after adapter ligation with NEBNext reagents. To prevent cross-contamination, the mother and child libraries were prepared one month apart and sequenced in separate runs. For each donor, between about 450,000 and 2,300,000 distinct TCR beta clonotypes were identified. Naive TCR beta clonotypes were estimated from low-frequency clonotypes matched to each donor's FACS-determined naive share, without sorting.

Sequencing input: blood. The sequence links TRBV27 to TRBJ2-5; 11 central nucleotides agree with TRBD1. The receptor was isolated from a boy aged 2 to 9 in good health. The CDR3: CASSLGQGAPETQYF. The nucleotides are TGTGCCAGCAGTTTAGGACAGGGGGCGCCAGAGACCCAGTACTTC.